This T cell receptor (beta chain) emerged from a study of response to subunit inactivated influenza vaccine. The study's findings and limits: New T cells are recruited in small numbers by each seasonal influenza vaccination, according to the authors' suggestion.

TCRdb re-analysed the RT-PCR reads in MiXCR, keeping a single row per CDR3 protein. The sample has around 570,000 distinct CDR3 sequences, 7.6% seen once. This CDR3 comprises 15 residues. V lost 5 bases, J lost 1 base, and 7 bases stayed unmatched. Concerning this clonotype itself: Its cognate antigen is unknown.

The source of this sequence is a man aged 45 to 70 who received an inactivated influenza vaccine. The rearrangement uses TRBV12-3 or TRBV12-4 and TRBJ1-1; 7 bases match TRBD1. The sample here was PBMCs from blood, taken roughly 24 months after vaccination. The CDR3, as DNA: TGTGCCAGCAGTACCGTTAGACAGGGGAACACTGAAGCTTTCTTT. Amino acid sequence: CASSTVRQGNTEAFF.